These 26 T cell receptor beta chains were all obtained from the same sample, sequenced in a study of control samples from healthy donors and cancer patients (TCRdb year 2020). Library prep was done by the immunoSEQ multiplex PCR assay. This immuneACCESS table, as held by TCRdb, lists in-frame sequences with V and J called but not all clones. Of the missing ones, under half trace to an unresolved V gene in checked studies; the others have no known cause. The sample includes about 150,000 clones, with approximately 94% observed a single time. Clones ranked in the top ten supply about 5.2% of the sample. The specimen was blood. Receptors originate from a man between 40 and 49 years old in good health.

In its sample, this clone was seen once. The rearrangement uses TRBV2 and TRBJ1-5; D gene unclear. CDR3 length: 17 residues. Trimming took off 1 base at V and 1 base at J, with 14 bases between the two ends. CDR1 is SNHLY, CDR2 FYNNEI, per germline. The CDR3 region is CASSEVHISLSNQPQHF. CDR3 in DNA: TGTGCCAGCAGTGAAGTACACATATCTTTAAGCAATCAGCCCCAGCATTTT.

The rearrangement links TRBV4-3 to TRBJ1-4; 8 bases are a match to TRBD1. The V gene's germline CDR1 is LGHNA and CDR2 YSLEER. This CDR3 contains 15 residues. The ends lost 1 base at V and 8 bases at J; junction bases unmatched: 6. DNA of the CDR3: TGCGCCAGCAGCCAAGGTTGGACAGGGATCGAAAAACTGTTTTTT. Its protein is CASSQGWTGIEKLFF.

The chain links TRBV6-6 to TRBJ1-2, with 8 bases aligning to TRBD1. Germline V lookup: CDR1 MNHNY, CDR2 SVGAGI (reference sequence). Losses at the gene ends were 5 bases for V and 4 bases for J; bases not matched to a gene: 3. This CDR3 has 13 residues. The CDR3 nucleotides are TGTGCCAGCAGTCCGGGACAGGCCTATGGCTACACCTTC. Amino acids: CASSPGQAYGYTF.

The chain employs TRBV28 and TRBJ2-1; D is undetermined. Germline V CDR1 and CDR2: MDHEN, SYDVKM. Trimming cost V 3 bases and J 6 bases, with 12 bases left between them. The CDR3 sequence is 14 residues long. The CDR3 DNA reads as TGTGCCAGCAGTTTTTGGCGGCTTGGCAATGAGCAGTTCTTC. This translates into CASSFWRLGNEQFF.

The chain is built from TRBV5-1 and TRBJ2-2; D not certain. Germline CDR1 and CDR2: SGHRS and YFSETQ. This CDR3 is 12 amino acids long. V shed 4 bases and J shed 2 bases, with 3 bases lying between them. The CDR3 sequence is CASSLNTGELFF. In nucleotides, the CDR3 is TGCGCCAGCAGCCTTAACACCGGGGAGCTGTTTTTT.

Note on this clone: In the same sample, other DNA sequences code for this CDR3. The chain joins TRBV18 to TRBJ1-1, with 7 bases lining up with TRBD1. Per the germline V gene, CDR1 is KGHSH and CDR2 is LQKENI. Losses at the gene ends were 1 base for V and 4 bases for J; bases not matched to a gene: 3. The CDR3 spans 14 residues. The CDR3 DNA reads TGTGCCAGCTCACCACGGCAGGGGGGCACTGAAGCTTTCTTT. Its translation is CASSPRQGGTEAFF.

The chain combines TRBV11-2 with TRBJ2-3; 12 bases are shared with TRBD2. The V and J ends lost 3 bases and 2 bases, in that order; junction bases with no gene match: 3. The CDR3 is 16 residues long. CDR1 is SGHAT, CDR2 FQNNGV, per germline. CDR3 nucleotide sequence: TGTGCCAGCAGCTTCACTAGCGGGGGGATCACAGATACGCAGTATTTT. Its protein product is CASSFTSGGITDTQYF.

The chain couples TRBV10-3 to TRBJ1-2; 9 positions agree with TRBD1. Germline-derived CDR1 and CDR2 are ENHRY and SYGVKD. This CDR3 is 14 amino acids long. Trimming removed 7 bases from V and 3 bases from J; junction bases left unmatched: 6. CDR3 nucleotides: TGTGCCATCAACGGGGACAGGGAAGACTATGGCTACACCTTC. Translating it yields CAINGDREDYGYTF.

This clone was observed a few times. CDR3: CSAPTGEKLFF. CDR3 nucleotide sequence: TGCAGTGCCCCTACAGGCGAAAAACTGTTTTTT. The gene calls are TRBV20-1 and TRBJ1-4; the D gene is possibly TRBD1 (5 bases). This CDR3 is 11 amino acids long. The germline V gene encodes CDR1 DFQATT and CDR2 SNEGSKA (reference sequence). V dropped 6 bases and J dropped 8 bases, with 10 bases sitting between them.

The chain carries TRBV4-1 and TRBJ2-2; 11 nucleotides agree with TRBD1. The CDR3 consists of 21 residues. The trim removed 0 bases at V and 5 bases at J, leaving 17 bases unmatched. The germline V gene has CDR1 MGHRA and CDR2 YSYEKL. In nucleotides, the CDR3 is TGCGCCAGCAGCCAAGAAAGTTATGCGGGCCGGGGACAGGGGGTTACCGGGGAGCTGTTTTTT. Its protein is CASSQESYAGRGQGVTGELFF.

This rearrangement joins TRBV11-2 to TRBJ2-3; D perhaps matches TRBD2 (5 bases). The germline CDR1 and CDR2 sequences are SGHAT and FQNNGV. The CDR3 covers 14 residues. Trimming pared 3 bases from V and 5 bases from J, leaving 12 bases between. The CDR3, as DNA: TGTGCCAGCAGCTTCAACACCGGGGTAGATACGCAGTATTTT. Encoded protein: CASSFNTGVDTQYF.

The chain recombines TRBV7-9 with TRBJ1-5, with D maybe TRBD1 (6 bases). V dropped 5 bases and J dropped 1 base, with 15 bases sitting between them. Looked up from germline, CDR1 is SEHNR and CDR2 is FQNEAQ (reference sequence). This CDR3 is 16 amino acids long. Written as DNA, the CDR3 is TGTGCCAGCAGCAAAGAACAGGGCCGAAGCAATCAGCCCCAGCATTTT. This translates into CASSKEQGRSNQPQHF.

This rearrangement joins TRBV27 to TRBJ1-1; D remains ambiguous. The V end was cut by 3 bases, the J end by 1 base, with 9 bases between. The CDR3 length is 14 residues. CDR1 is MNHEY, CDR2 SMNVEV, per germline (reference sequence). In DNA form, the CDR3 reads TGTGCCAGCAGTTTTAGCCGGGGGAACACTGAAGCTTTCTTT. It is translated as CASSFSRGNTEAFF.

In this sample, this clone turned up once. The chain has TRBV30 and TRBJ1-2; TRBD1 matches 10 bases. CDR1 and CDR2 (germline): GTSNPN, SVGIG (reference sequence). The CDR3 consists of 13 residues. V dropped 0 bases and J dropped 14; count of bases not matched to a gene: 9. CDR3 nucleotide sequence: TGTGCCTGGAGTGTACGGGACAGGGGAGTGCGGACCTTC. Translated: CAWSVRDRGVRTF.

V usage is TRBV2 and J usage is TRBJ1-1; D is perhaps TRBD1 (6 bases). V dropped 2 bases and J dropped 5 bases, with 15 bases sitting between them. The CDR3 has 15 residues. CDR1 is SNHLY, CDR2 FYNNEI, per germline. The CDR3 region has the DNA TGTGCCAGCAGTGAAAATCGCAGGGGTGGGACTGAAGCTTTCTTT. Translating gives CASSENRRGGTEAFF. Drawing the rest from reference TRBV2 and TRBJ1-1, the complete variable domain is EPEVTQTPSHQVTQMGQEVILRCVPISNHLYFYWYRQILGQKVEFLVSFYNNEISEKSEIFDDQFSVERPDGSNFTLKIRSTKLEDSAMYFCASSENRRGGTEAFFGQGTRLTVV.

The chain carries TRBV28 and TRBJ2-4, with 7 nucleotides matching TRBD2. This CDR3 is built from 13 residues. J was trimmed by 9 bases and V by 4 bases; bases with no gene match: 6. Looked up from germline, CDR1 is MDHEN and CDR2 is SYDVKM. CDR3 in amino acids: CASSSPGGGIQYF. The CDR3 DNA is TGTGCCAGCAGTTCCCCGGGGGGAGGCATTCAGTACTTC.

This chain connects TRBV28 to TRBJ1-6; TRBD1 agrees at 10 bases. The germline V gene has CDR1 MDHEN and CDR2 SYDVKM. This CDR3 is built from 16 residues. Trimming at V came to 6 bases and at J to 5 bases, leaving 7 bases not matched to a gene. The CDR3 sequence: CASRATGGRNNSPLHF. In nucleotides, the CDR3 is TGTGCCAGCAGGGCGACAGGGGGCCGTAATAATTCACCCCTCCACTTT.

This chain connects TRBV30 to TRBJ1-2; D is perhaps TRBD1 (5 bases). Per the germline V gene, CDR1 is GTSNPN and CDR2 is SVGIG (reference sequence). The ends were cut back, 0 bases at V and 8 bases at J, with 16 bases in the middle. The CDR3 runs 14 residues. The CDR3: CAWSVREGQGGYTF. CDR3 DNA: TGTGCCTGGAGTGTACGGGAGGGGCAAGGGGGCTACACCTTC.

The chain combines TRBV11-2 with TRBJ1-1; D remains ambiguous. The germline V gene has CDR1 SGHAT and CDR2 FQNNGV. The CDR3 consists of 14 residues. Trimming removed 7 bases at V and 3 bases at J, with 15 bases between. The CDR3, as DNA: TGTGCCAGCAACCTTGACCCTAGGGACACTGAAGCTTTCTTT. Translated: CASNLDPRDTEAFF.

This clone was seen only once. V gene TRBV6-5 combines with J gene TRBJ2-7, with 7 bases that match TRBD2. The junction had 6 bases not matched to a gene; V was cut back by 5 bases and J by 2 bases. Germline lookup yields CDR1 MNHEY and CDR2 SVGAGI. The CDR3 extends over 14 amino acids. The CDR3 region has the DNA TGTGCCAGCAGTCGGGGGGACGTCGCCTACGAGCAGTACTTC. It specifies CASSRGDVAYEQYF.

This chain uses TRBV29-1 with TRBJ1-1, with D tentatively TRBD1 (6 bases). The CDR3 totals 13 residues. Germline assignment: CDR1 SQVTM and CDR2 ANQGSEA. Trimming removed 4 bases from V and 4 bases from J, with 13 bases in between. The CDR3 spells CSVVQPQGTEAFF. CDR3 DNA: TGCAGCGTTGTGCAGCCACAGGGCACTGAAGCTTTCTTT.

This chain joins TRBV30 and TRBJ1-2, with a possible D match to TRBD1 (6 bases). CDR1 and CDR2 from the germline V gene are GTSNPN and SVGIG (reference sequence). V lost 0 bases, J lost 5 bases, and 13 bases lay in between. CDR3 length: 14 amino acids. CDR3 sequence reads: CAWSVGGTGYGYTF. Written as DNA, the CDR3 is TGTGCCTGGAGTGTCGGGGGCACCGGATATGGCTACACCTTC. Variable domain in full (rest from reference TRBV30 and TRBJ1-2): SQTIHQWPATLVQPVGSPLSLECTVEGTSNPNLYWYRQAAGRGLQLLFYSVGIGQISSEVPQNLSASRPQDRQFILSSKKLLLSDSGFYLCAWSVGGTGYGYTFGSGTRLTVV.

This clone was detected once. The rearrangement uses TRBV7-6 and TRBJ1-6; 7 bases agree with TRBD1. Germline V gene lookup returns CDR1 SGHVS and CDR2 FNYEAQ. The V gene end was trimmed by 4 bases and the J gene end by 7 bases; junction bases not matched to a gene: 13. The CDR3 runs to 17 residues. The CDR3 DNA sequence: TGTGCCAGCAGCTCTGGGACCCCGGGACAGTACAATTCACCCCTCCACTTT. This sequence encodes CASSSGTPGQYNSPLHF.

As for this clone: Other DNA sequences of this sample code for an identical CDR3. The chain has TRBV5-4 and TRBJ1-1, with D unresolved. Trimming pared 3 bases from V and 0 bases from J, leaving 6 bases between. The CDR3 totals 13 residues. The germline gives CDR1 SGHNT, CDR2 YYREEE (reference sequence). In DNA, the CDR3 is TGTGCCAGCAGCTCCGGTTTGAACACTGAAGCTTTCTTT. It translates to CASSSGLNTEAFF.

This chain uses TRBV27 with TRBJ1-2; 7 bases are shared with TRBD1. The CDR3 contains 13 residues. V shed 3 bases and J 4 bases; nucleotides not matched to a gene: 2. Germline V gives CDR1 MNHEY, CDR2 SMNVEV (reference sequence). For the CDR3, the DNA is TGTGCCAGCAGTTTTGACAGGGCCTATGGCTACACCTTC. Translation gives CASSFDRAYGYTF.

The chain couples TRBV5-6 to TRBJ2-7; TRBD2 is a possible D gene (6 bases). The ends were cut back, 0 bases at V and 4 bases at J, with 8 bases in the middle. Germline lookup yields CDR1 SGHDT and CDR2 YYEEEE. The CDR3 has 13 residues. The CDR3 loop reads CASSLEGRYEQYF. CDR3 bases: TGTGCCAGCAGCTTGGAAGGGAGGTACGAGCAGTACTTC.